This is a list of T cell receptor beta chains from one sample in a study of OX40 agonist ivuxolimab in advanced cancers. The data were produced by immunoSEQ multiplex PCR, yet TCRdb's version contains in-frame clones alone and is incomplete. Seen here are more than 45,000 clones, 75% to 90% observed once, and the top ten hold approximately 3.1%. The sequencing used CD4+ or CD8+ T cells sorted from blood, collected in a trial of the OX40 agonist ivuxolimab. These receptors were obtained from an adult with an advanced solid tumor such as melanoma, head and neck, liver or kidney cancer. Both conserved end residues are part of each CDR3. Each record gives: V gene, clone size, J gene, CDR3 protein. Only some rows state a clone size, as once, few, many or a class for expanded clones.

TRBV14	.	TRBJ2-5	CASSQVAFQETQYF
TRBV28	few	TRBJ1-2	CASSLGVGTYGYTF
TRBV5-4	.	TRBJ2-7	CASSFGTGGSEQYF
TRBV28	.	TRBJ2-5	CASSIQQGAVETQYF
TRBV10-2	.	TRBJ2-2	CASSRIAGATPGELFF
TRBV6-5	.	TRBJ2-7	CASSLRGVTNF
TRBV11-3	.	TRBJ2-2	CASSLQGRGGGELFF
TRBV19	once	TRBJ1-5	CASSITGGFGQPQHF
TRBV20-1	.	TRBJ2-7	CSAVSLPGQYF
TRBV5-6	.	TRBJ1-6	CASSFTTASSYNSPLHF
TRBV14	.	TRBJ2-7	CASSPYGRGYSYEQYF
TRBV7-2	.	TRBJ2-1	CASSPAGGSFNEQFF
TRBV5-5	once	TRBJ1-1	CASSLVQVLNTEAFF
TRBV28	.	TRBJ2-7	CASSSPGQGAYEQYF
TRBV21-1	few	TRBJ1-2	CATWTEETEGYTF
TRBV10-3	.	TRBJ2-1	CAISETDRGSYNEQFF
TRBV30	.	TRBJ1-2	CAWTTSNYGYTF
TRBV7-3	.	TRBJ1-2	CASSLDGSPYGYTF
TRBV11-3	once	TRBJ2-1	CASSPRASGGASNEQFF
TRBV14	.	TRBJ1-2	CASSQALQGFGYTF
TRBV7-3	.	TRBJ2-2	CASSSRQGGTGELFF
TRBV6-1	.	TRBJ2-7	CASSYGKYEQYF
TRBV6-6	few	TRBJ2-1	CASSYEILAGAGEQFF
TRBV10-3	.	TRBJ2-1	CAISESSSSGGPNEQFF
TRBV7-9	.	TRBJ1-3	CASSLEGAGDTIYF
TRBV5-1	.	TRBJ2-1	CASSLALGQGNNEQFF
TRBV5-1	.	.	CASSLARGGIESVTYEQYF
TRBV28	few	TRBJ1-4	CASSLSRGNEKLFF
TRBV20-1	.	TRBJ1-5	CSAGEPQHF
TRBV11-2	.	TRBJ2-2	CASSPRWAGHSTGELFF
TRBV7-2	.	TRBJ2-7	CASSPPGGLAGREQYF
TRBV5-1	once	TRBJ2-7	CASSYSGADEQYF
TRBV19	.	TRBJ1-2	CASSTNRGQDYYGYTF
TRBV9	.	TRBJ2-7	CASSAGLAGGFNDEQYF
TRBV7-9	.	TRBJ2-1	CAREGERDEQFF
TRBV4-1	once	TRBJ2-5	CASSWGQKETQYF
TRBV6-1	.	TRBJ2-1	CASSASGGVNEQFF